The source of this T cell receptor beta chain is a study of T cells expressing NK-cell markers. For the study at large: Among eight sequenced donors, seven carried HCMV seropositivity while one was seronegative.

TCRdb reprocessed the 5' RACE reads, keeping one entry per CDR3 protein, no DNA. The sample holds around 470,000 distinct CDR3 sequences. Study results and limitations: Over 5 donors had dominant NKG2C+ clonotypes that comprised roughly 1.0-8% of their CD8+ T cells. The study did not resolve the HCMV specificity of expanded NKG2C+ T cell clones.

As to this clonotype: No antigen is known for it.

The germline V gene encodes CDR1 SNHLY and CDR2 FYNNEI. The CDR3 spans 12 residues. The sequencing sample was made of blood T cells: a sorted CD56 or NKG2C T cell subset, CD4+ or CD8+ T cells, or bulk PBMC T cells (not recorded which). The genes are TRBV2 and TRBJ1-5. The clonotype comes from a woman aged 50 to 65 in good health. The CDR3 sequence: CASMADVQPQHF.